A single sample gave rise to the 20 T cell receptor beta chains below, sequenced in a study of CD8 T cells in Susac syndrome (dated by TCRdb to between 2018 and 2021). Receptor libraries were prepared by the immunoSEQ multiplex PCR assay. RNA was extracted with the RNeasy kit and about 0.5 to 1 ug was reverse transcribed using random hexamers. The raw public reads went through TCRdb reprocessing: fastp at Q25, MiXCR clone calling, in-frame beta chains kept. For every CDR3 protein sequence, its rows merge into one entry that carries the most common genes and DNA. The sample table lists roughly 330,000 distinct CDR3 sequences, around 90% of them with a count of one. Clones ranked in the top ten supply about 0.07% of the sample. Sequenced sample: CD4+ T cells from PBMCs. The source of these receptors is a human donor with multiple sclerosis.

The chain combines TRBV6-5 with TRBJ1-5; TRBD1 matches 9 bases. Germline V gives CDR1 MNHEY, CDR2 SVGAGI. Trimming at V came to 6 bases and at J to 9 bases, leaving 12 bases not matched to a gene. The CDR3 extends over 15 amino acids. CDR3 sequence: CASRAGQGPGWPQHF. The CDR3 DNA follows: TGTGCCAGCAGGGCGGGACAGGGCCCTGGGTGGCCCCAGCATTTT.

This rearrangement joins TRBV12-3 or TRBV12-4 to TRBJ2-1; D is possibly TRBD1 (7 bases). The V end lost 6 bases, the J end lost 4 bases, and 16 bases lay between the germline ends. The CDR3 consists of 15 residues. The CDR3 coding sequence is TGTGCCAGCAGCCTCCCAGGGGGGACATACAATGAGCAGTTCTTC. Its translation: CASSLPGGTYNEQFF.

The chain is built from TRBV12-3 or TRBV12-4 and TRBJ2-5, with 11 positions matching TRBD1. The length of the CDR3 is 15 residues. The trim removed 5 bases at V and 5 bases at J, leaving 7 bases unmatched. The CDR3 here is CASSPGQGALETQYF. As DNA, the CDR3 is TGTGCCAGCAGTCCCGGACAGGGGGCGCTTGAGACCCAGTACTTC.

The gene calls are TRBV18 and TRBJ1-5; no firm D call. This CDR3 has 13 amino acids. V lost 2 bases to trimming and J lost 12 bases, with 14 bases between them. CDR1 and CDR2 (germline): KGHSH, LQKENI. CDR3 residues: CASSPRARRDQHF. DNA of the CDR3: TGTGCCAGCTCACCAAGGGCCCGGCGTGACCAGCATTTT.

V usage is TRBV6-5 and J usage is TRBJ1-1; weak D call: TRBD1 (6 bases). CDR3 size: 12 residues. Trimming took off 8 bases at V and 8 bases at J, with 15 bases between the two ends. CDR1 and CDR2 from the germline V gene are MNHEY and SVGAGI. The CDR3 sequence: CASARGTQEAFF. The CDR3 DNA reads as TGTGCCAGCGCTCGGGGGACACAGGAAGCTTTCTTT.

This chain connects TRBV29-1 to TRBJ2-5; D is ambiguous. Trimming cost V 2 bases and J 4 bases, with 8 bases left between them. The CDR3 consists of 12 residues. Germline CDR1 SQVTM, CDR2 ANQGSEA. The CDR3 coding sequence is TGCAGCGTTGAATGGGTGGGAGAGACCCAGTACTTC. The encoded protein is CSVEWVGETQYF.

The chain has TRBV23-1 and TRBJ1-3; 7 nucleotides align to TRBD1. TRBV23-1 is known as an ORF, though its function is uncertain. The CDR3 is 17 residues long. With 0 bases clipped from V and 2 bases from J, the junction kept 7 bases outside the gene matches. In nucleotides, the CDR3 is TGCGCCAGCAGTCAATCCCCGACAGGGTTAGCTGGAAACACCATATATTTT. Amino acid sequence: CASSQSPTGLAGNTIYF.

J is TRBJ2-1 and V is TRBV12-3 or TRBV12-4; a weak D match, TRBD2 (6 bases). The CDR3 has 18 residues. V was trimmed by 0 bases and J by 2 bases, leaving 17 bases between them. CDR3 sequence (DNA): TGTGCCAGCAGTTTAGCGTTGAGTTGGGACTCCACCTACAATGAGCAGTTCTTC. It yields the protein CASSLALSWDSTYNEQFF.

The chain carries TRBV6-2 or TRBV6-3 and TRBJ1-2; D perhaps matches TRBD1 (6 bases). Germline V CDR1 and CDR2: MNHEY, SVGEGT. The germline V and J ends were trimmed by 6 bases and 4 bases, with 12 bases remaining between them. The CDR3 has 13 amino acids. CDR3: CASSHGQPYGYTF. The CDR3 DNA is TGTGCCAGCAGCCACGGACAGCCCTATGGCTACACCTTC.

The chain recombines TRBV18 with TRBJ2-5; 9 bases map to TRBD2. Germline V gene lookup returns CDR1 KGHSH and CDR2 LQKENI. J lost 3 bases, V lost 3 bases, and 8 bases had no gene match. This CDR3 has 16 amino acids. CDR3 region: CASSPDGLAGKETQYF. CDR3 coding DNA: TGTGCCAGCTCACCCGATGGCCTAGCGGGAAAAGAGACCCAGTACTTC.

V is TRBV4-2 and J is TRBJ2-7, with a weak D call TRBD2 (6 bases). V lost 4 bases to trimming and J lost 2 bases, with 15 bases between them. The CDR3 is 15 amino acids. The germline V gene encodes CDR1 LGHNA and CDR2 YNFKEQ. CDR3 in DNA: TGTGCCAGCAGCCCCGCGGAGGGCGGTACCTACGAGCAGTACTTC. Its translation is CASSPAEGGTYEQYF.

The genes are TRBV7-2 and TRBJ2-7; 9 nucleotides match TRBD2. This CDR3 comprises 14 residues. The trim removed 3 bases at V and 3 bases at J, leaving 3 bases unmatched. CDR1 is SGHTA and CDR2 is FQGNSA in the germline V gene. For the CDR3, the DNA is TGTGCCAGCAGCTTGGGCGGGAGGGTCTACGAGCAGTACTTC. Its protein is CASSLGGRVYEQYF.

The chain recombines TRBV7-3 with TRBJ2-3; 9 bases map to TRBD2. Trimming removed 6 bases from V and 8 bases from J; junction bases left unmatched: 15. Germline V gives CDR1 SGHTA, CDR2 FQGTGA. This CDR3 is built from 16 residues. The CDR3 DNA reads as TGTGCCAGCAGTCCCCGGCCGGTTAGCGGGGGAACTACGCAGTATTTT. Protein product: CASSPRPVSGGTTQYF.

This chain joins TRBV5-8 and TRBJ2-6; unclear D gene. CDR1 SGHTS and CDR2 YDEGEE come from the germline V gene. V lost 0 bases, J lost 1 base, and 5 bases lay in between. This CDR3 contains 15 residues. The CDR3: CASSLERSGANVLTF. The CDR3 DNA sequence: TGTGCCAGCAGCTTGGAGAGATCTGGGGCCAACGTCCTGACTTTC.

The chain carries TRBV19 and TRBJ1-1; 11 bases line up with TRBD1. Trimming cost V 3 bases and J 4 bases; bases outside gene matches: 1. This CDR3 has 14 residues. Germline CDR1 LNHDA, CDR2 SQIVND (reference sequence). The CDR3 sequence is CASSMGQGVTEAFF. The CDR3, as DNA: TGTGCCAGTAGTATGGGACAGGGGGTCACTGAAGCTTTCTTT.

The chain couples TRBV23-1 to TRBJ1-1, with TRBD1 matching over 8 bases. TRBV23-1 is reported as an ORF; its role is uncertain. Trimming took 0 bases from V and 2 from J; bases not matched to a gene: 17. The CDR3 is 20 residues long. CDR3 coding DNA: TGCGCCAGCAGTCAATCTCGGGGGTATATCAGGGGGCGTCCCAACACTGAAGCTTTCTTT. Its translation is CASSQSRGYIRGRPNTEAFF.

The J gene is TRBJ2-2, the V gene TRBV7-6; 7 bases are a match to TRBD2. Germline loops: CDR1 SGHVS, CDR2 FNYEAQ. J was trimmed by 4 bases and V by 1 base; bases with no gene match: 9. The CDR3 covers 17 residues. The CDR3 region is CASSLGLAGVATGELFF. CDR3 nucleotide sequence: TGTGCCAGCAGCTTAGGACTCGCGGGAGTAGCCACCGGGGAGCTGTTTTTT.

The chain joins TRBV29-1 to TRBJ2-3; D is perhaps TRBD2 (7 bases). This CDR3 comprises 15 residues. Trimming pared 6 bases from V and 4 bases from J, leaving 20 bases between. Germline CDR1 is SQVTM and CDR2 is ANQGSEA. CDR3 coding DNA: TGCAGCGTCCGTAGGGAGGGTCAGGGGCCAGATACGCAGTATTTT. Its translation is CSVRREGQGPDTQYF.

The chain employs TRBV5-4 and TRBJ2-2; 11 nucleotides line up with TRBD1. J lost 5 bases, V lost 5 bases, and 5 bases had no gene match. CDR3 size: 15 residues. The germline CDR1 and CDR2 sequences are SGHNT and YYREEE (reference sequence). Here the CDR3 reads CASRPDRGRTGELFF. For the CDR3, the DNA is TGTGCCAGCAGACCGGACAGGGGGCGTACCGGGGAGCTGTTTTTT.

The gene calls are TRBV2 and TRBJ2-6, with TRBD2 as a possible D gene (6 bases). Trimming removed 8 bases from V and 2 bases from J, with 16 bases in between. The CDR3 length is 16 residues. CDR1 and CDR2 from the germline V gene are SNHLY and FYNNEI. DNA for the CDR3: TGTGCCAGCTGCAGGGCCGGGACTCCTGGGGCCAACGTCCTGACTTTC. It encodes CASCRAGTPGANVLTF.